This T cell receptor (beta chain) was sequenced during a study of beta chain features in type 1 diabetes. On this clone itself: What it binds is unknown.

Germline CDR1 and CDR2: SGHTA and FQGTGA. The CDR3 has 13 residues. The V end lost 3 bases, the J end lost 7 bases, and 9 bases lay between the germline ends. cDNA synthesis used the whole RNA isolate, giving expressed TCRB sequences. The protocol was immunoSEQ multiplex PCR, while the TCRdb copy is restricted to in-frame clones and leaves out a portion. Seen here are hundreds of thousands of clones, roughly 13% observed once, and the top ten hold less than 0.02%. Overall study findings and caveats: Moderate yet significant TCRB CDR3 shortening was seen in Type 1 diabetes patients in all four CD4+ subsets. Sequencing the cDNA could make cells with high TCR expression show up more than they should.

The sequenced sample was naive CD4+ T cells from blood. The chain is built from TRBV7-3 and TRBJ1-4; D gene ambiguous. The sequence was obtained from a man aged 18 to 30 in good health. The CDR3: CASSFWHGEKLFF. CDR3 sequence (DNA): TGTGCCAGCAGCTTTTGGCATGGTGAAAAACTGTTTTTT.